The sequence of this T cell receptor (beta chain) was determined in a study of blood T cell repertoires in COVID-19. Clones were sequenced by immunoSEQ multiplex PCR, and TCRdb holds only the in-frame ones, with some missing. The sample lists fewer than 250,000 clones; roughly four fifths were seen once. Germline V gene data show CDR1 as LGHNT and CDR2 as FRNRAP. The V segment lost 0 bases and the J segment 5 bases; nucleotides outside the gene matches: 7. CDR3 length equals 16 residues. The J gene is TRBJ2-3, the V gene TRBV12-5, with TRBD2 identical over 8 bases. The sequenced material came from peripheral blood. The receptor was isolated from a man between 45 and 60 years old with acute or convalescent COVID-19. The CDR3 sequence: CASGLVRGGLIDTQYF. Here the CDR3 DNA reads TGTGCTAGTGGTTTGGTACGGGGGGGCCTCATAGATACGCAGTATTTT. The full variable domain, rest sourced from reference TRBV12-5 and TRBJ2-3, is DARVTQTPRHKVTEMGQEVTMRCQPILGHNTVFWYRQTMMQGLELLAYFRNRAPLDDSGMPKDRFSAEMPDATLATLKIQPSEPRDSAVYFCASGLVRGGLIDTQYFGPGTRLTVL.